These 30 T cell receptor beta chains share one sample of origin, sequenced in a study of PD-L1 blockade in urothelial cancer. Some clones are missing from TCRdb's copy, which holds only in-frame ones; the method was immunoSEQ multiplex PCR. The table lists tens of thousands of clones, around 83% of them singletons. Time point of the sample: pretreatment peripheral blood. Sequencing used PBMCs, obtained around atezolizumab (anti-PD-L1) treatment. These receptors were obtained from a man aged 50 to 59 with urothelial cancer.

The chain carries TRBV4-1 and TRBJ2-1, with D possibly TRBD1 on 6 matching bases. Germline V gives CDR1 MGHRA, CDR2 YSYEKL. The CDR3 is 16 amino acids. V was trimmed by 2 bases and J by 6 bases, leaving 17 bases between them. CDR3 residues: CASSQSSGTRTNEQFF. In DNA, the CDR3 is TGCGCCAGCAGCCAATCCTCCGGGACACGGACCAATGAGCAGTTCTTC.

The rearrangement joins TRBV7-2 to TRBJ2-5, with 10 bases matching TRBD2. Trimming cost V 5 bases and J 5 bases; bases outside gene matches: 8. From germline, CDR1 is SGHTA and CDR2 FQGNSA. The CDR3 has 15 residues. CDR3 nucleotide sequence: TGTGCCAGCAGCCCCCGGACTAGCGGAAGGGAGACCCAGTACTTC. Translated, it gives CASSPRTSGRETQYF.

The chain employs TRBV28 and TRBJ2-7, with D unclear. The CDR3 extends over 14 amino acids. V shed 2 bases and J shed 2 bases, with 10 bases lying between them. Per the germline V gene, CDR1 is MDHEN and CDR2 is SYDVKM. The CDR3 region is CASSLEARTYEQYV. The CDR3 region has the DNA TGTGCCAGCAGTTTAGAGGCGAGAACCTACGAGCAGTACGTC.

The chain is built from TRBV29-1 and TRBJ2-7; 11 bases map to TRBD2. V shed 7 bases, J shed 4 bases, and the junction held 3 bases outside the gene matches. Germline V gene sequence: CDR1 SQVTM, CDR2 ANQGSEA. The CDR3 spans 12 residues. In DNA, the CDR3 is TGCAGCGGAACTAGCGGGAGTTACGAGCAGTACTTC. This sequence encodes CSGTSGSYEQYF.

CDR3 bases: TGTGCCAGCAGTCCCGACTGGAATGAGCAGTTCTTC. Its protein is CASSPDWNEQFF. This sequence joins TRBV28 and TRBJ2-1; the D is unclear. The CDR3 has 12 amino acids. V lost 5 bases, J lost 7 bases, and 9 bases lay in between. Germline V CDR1 and CDR2: MDHEN, SYDVKM.

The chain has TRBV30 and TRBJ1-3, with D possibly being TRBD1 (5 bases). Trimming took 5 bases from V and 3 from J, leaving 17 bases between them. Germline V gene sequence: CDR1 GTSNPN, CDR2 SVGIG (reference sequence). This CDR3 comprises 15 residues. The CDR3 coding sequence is TGTGCCTGGTCTTTCGGGGACTTCCGTGGAAACACCATATATTTT. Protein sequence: CAWSFGDFRGNTIYF.

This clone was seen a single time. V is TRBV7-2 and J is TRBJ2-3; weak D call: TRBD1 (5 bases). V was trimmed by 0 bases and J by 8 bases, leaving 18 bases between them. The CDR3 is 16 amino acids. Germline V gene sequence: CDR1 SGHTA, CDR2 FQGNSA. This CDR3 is CASSLAAGWDSGTQYF. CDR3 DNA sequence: TGTGCCAGCAGCTTAGCGGCAGGGTGGGATTCAGGTACGCAGTATTTT.

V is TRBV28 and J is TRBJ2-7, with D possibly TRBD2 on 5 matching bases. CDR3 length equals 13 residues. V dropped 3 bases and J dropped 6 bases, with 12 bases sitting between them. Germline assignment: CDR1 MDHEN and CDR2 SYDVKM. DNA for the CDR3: TGTGCCAGCAGTTTCCGAGTCGAGGGCGAGCAGTACGTC. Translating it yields CASSFRVEGEQYV.

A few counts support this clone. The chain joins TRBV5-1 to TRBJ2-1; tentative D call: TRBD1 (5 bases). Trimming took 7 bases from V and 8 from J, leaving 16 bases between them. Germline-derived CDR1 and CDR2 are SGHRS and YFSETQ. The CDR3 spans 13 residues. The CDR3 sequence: CASQTGNSYEQFF. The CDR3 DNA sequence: TGCGCCAGCCAAACAGGAAACAGCTATGAGCAGTTCTTC.

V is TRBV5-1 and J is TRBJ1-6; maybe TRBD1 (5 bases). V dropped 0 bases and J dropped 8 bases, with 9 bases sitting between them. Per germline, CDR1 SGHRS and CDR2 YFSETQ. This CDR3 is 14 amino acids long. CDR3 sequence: CASSLAGGDSPLHF. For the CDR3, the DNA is TGCGCCAGCAGCTTGGCGGGGGGGGATTCACCCCTCCACTTT.

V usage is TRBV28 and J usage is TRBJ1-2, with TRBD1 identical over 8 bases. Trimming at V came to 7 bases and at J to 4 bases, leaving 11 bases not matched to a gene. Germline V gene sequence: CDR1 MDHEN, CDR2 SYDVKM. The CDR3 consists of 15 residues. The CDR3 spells CASNQLTGGSYGYTF. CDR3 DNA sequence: TGTGCCAGCAACCAACTCACAGGGGGTAGCTATGGCTACACCTTC.

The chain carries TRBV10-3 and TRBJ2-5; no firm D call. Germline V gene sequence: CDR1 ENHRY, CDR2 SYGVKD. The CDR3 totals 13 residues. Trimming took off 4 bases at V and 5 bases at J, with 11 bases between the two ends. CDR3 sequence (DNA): TGTGCCATCAGTGGCCGAAAGGAGGAGACCCAGTACTTC. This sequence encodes CAISGRKEETQYF.

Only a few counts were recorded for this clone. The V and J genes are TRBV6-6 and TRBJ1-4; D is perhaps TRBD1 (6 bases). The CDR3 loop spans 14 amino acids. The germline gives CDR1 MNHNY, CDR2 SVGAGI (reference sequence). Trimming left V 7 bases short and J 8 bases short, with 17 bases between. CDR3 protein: CASKGGYGREKLFF. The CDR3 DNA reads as TGTGCCAGCAAAGGGGGATATGGTCGGGAAAAACTGTTTTTT.

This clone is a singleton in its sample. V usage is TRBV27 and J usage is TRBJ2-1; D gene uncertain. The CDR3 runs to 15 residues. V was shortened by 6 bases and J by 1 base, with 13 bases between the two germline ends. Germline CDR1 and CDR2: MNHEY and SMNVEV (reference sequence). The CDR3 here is CASRSSPPSYNEQFF. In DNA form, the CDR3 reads TGTGCCAGCAGGTCCTCCCCCCCGTCCTACAATGAGCAGTTCTTC.

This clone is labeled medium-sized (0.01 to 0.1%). For the CDR3, the DNA is TGTGCCAGCAGCCAAATCGGTGGAGGGAACACCATATATTTT. It translates to CASSQIGGGNTIYF. V is TRBV28 and J is TRBJ1-3; D remains ambiguous. The germline gives CDR1 MDHEN, CDR2 SYDVKM. Trimming shortened V by 6 bases and J by 7 bases, and 16 bases separated the two germline ends. This CDR3 is 14 amino acids long.

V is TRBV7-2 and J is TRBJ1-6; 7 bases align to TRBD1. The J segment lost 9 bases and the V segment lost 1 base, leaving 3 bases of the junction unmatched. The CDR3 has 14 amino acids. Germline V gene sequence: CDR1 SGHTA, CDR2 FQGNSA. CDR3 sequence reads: CASSLVGTASPLHF. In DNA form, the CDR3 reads TGTGCCAGCAGCTTAGTAGGGACAGCTTCACCCCTCCACTTT.

This CDR3 reads CASSFTGTGDYEQYF. The CDR3 DNA reads TGTGCCAGCAGCTTTACCGGGACAGGGGATTACGAGCAGTACTTC. V usage is TRBV7-2 and J usage is TRBJ2-7; 10 positions match TRBD1. V lost 3 bases, J lost 4 bases, and 6 bases stayed unmatched. The germline V gene encodes CDR1 SGHTA and CDR2 FQGNSA. This CDR3 has 15 amino acids.

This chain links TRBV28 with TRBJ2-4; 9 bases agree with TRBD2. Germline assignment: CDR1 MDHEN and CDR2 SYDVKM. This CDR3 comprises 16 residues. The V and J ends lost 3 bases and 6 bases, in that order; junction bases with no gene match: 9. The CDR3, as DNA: TGTGCCAGCAGTTTGCCGGGACTAGCTTCGACAAACATTCAGTACTTC. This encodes CASSLPGLASTNIQYF.

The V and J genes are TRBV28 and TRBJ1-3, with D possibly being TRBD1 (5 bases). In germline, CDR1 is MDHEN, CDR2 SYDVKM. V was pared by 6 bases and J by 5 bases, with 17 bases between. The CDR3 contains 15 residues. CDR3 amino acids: CASSGGRRKRNTIYF. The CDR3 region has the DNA TGTGCCAGCAGCGGGGGACGGAGAAAAAGAAACACCATATATTTT.

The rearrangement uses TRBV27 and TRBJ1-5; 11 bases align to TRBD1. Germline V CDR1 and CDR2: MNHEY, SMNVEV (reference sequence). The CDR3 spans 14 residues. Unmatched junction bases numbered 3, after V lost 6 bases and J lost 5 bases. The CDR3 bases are TGTGCCAGCAGAAAGGACAGGGGGCATCAGCCCCAGCATTTT. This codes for CASRKDRGHQPQHF.

Here the CDR3 reads CASSLHSNQPQHF. The CDR3 DNA sequence: TGTGCCAGCAGCTTACATAGCAATCAGCCCCAGCATTTT. This chain connects TRBV7-8 to TRBJ1-5, with D unclear. The ends were cut back, 2 bases at V and 0 bases at J, with 2 bases in the middle. Germline CDR1 SGHVS, CDR2 FQNEAQ. This CDR3 has 13 amino acids.

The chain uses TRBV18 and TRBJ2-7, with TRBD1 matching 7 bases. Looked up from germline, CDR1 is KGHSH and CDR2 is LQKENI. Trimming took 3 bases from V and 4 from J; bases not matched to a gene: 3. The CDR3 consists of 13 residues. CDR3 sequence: CASSPGTVYEQYV. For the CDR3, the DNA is TGTGCCAGCTCACCTGGGACAGTTTACGAGCAGTACGTC.

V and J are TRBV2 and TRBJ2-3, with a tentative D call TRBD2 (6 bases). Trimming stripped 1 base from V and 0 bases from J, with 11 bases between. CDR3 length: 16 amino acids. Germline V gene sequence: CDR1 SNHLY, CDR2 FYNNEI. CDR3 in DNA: TGTGCCAGCAGTGAAGTCGGCGCGGGGAGCACAGATACGCAGTATTTT. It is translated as CASSEVGAGSTDTQYF.

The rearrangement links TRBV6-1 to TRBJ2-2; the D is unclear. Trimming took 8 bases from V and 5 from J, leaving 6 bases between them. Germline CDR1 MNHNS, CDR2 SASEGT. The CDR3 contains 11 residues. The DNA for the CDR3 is TGTGCCAGCCTCGAGACCGGGGAGCTGTTTTTT. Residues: CASLETGELFF.

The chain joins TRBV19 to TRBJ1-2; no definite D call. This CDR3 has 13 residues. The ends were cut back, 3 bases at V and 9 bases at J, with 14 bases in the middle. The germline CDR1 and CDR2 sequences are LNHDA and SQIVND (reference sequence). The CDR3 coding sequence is TGTGCCAGTAGTATGGCGGCCCGACTGAGCTACACCTTC. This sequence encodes CASSMAARLSYTF.

CDR3 nucleotide sequence: TGTGCCAGCAGTTACTCGGAAGGGGGTCACTATGGCTACACCTTC. Protein sequence: CASSYSEGGHYGYTF. V usage is TRBV6-5 and J usage is TRBJ1-2; TRBD1 is a possible D gene (6 bases). The ends were cut back, 0 bases at V and 3 bases at J, with 11 bases in the middle. Germline CDR1 MNHEY, CDR2 SVGAGI. The CDR3 has 15 residues.

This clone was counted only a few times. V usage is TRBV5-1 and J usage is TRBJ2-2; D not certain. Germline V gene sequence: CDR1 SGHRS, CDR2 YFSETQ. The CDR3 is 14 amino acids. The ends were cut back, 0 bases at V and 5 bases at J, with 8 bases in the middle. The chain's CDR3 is CASSLAQATGELFF. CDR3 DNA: TGCGCCAGCAGCTTGGCCCAGGCTACCGGGGAGCTGTTTTTT.

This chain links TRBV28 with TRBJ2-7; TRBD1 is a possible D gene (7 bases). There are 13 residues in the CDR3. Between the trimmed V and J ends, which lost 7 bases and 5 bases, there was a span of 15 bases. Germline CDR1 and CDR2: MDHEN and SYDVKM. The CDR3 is CASNQGGRNEQYV. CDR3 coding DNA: TGTGCCAGCAACCAGGGGGGTAGGAACGAGCAGTACGTC.

The CDR3 loop reads CASRSQGVRGTEAFF. The CDR3 DNA reads as TGTGCCAGCAGAAGCCAGGGTGTCCGTGGGACTGAAGCTTTCTTT. The V and J genes are TRBV2 and TRBJ1-1; maybe TRBD1 (5 bases). Germline V lookup: CDR1 SNHLY, CDR2 FYNNEI. The V gene lost 6 bases and the J gene lost 5 bases, with 19 bases spanning the gap. The CDR3 is 15 amino acids.

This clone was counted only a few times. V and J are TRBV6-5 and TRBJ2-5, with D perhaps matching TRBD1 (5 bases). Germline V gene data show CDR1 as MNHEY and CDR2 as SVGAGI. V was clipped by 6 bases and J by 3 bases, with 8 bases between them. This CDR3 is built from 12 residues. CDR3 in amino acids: CASRVGEETQYF. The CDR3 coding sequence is TGTGCCAGCAGGGTAGGGGAAGAGACCCAGTACTTC.